The 26 T cell receptor beta chains below were found in one sample sequenced in a study of tumor and adjacent non-tumor tissue in lung cancer. This sample's RNA came from whole unsorted tissue. The normal lung tissue was taken more than 3 cm from the tumor edge. A modified ARM-PCR protocol with three rounds of nested PCR amplified TCRbeta. TCRdb independently ran MiXCR on the multiplex PCR reads; one entry per CDR3 protein. The table shows roughly 69,000 distinct CDR3 sequences, with roughly 77% occurring only once. The specimen was distant non-tumor lung tissue. Receptors were obtained from a man aged 60 to 75 with non-small cell lung cancer.

Note on this clonotype: Compared with germline, one end of the junction differs, possibly owing to a read error. The gene calls are TRBV25-1 and TRBJ2-1, with D perhaps being TRBD1 or TRBD2 (5 bases each). The germline CDR1 and CDR2 sequences are MGHDK and SYGVNS. CDR3 length: 13 amino acids. This CDR3 reads CASGRDQYNEQLF. The CDR3 nucleotides read TGTGCCAGCGGCCGGGACCAGTACAATGAGCAGCTCTTC.

This rearrangement joins TRBV20-1 to TRBJ2-3; D unclear. Germline lookup yields CDR1 DFQATT and CDR2 SNEGSKA (reference sequence). The CDR3 extends over 12 amino acids. The V gene lost 6 bases and the J gene lost 7 bases, with 14 bases spanning the gap. The DNA for the CDR3 is TGCAGTGCCCGAGTTGGGCCGTATACGCAGTATTTT. Encoded protein: CSARVGPYTQYF.

The J gene is TRBJ2-1, the V gene TRBV10-3, with D perhaps matching TRBD2 (6 bases). Germline-derived CDR1 and CDR2 are ENHRY and SYGVKD. The CDR3 is made up of 15 amino acids. Trimming pared 5 bases from V and 7 bases from J, leaving 18 bases between. The CDR3 sequence: CAISQLSGVTNEQFF. The CDR3, as DNA: TGTGCCATCAGTCAACTATCGGGAGTAACAAATGAGCAGTTCTTC.

The rearrangement joins TRBV6-1 to TRBJ2-7, with TRBD2 identical over 8 bases. The V segment lost 7 bases and the J segment 5 bases; nucleotides outside the gene matches: 4. The V gene's germline CDR1 is MNHNS and CDR2 SASEGT. This CDR3 comprises 12 residues. The CDR3 protein is CASISGDHEQYF. The CDR3 DNA sequence: TGTGCCAGCATTAGCGGGGATCACGAGCAGTACTTC.

On this clonotype: The junction departs from germline at one end; a sequencing error may be responsible. The rearrangement joins TRBV4-2 to TRBJ2-7, with D possibly TRBD2 on 6 matching bases. Per the germline V gene, CDR1 is LGHNA and CDR2 is YNFKEQ. The CDR3 runs to 16 residues. The DNA of the CDR3 is TGTGCCAGCAGCCAAGAAGGGACGGGAGCGCCCTACGTGCAGTACTTC. It translates to CASSQEGTGAPYVQYF.

Comment on this clonotype: This is likely a read error, given that the CDR3 carries no conserved phenylalanine or tryptophan at its end. This chain joins TRBV4-1 and TRBJ1-1; D uncertain. Germline V gives CDR1 MGHRA, CDR2 YSYEKL. The CDR3 is 15 residues long. V dropped 4 bases and J dropped 5 bases, with 17 bases sitting between them. The CDR3 region has the DNA TGCGCCAGCAGCCTAAGGGCCTCCTGGGAAACTGAAGCTTTCCTT. Its protein product is CASSLRASWETEAFL.

Concerning this clonotype itself: A read error is possible here, since a much larger clone lies one base away. This chain joins TRBV20-1 and TRBJ2-7, with TRBD2 matching 8 bases. The CDR3 has 15 amino acids. Losses at the gene ends were 0 bases for V and 4 bases for J; bases not matched to a gene: 8. In germline, CDR1 is DFQATT, CDR2 SNEGSKA (reference sequence). As DNA, the CDR3 is TGCAGTGCTAGAGATGTCCAGCGGGAGTCGTACGAGCAGTACTTC. It specifies CSARDVQRESYEQYF.

This clonotype was seen a few times. As DNA, the CDR3 is TGTGCCAGCAGTGAAGATGGCGGTCAGCCCCAGCATTTT. It codes for CASSEDGGQPQHF. This rearrangement joins TRBV6-1 to TRBJ1-5; D not resolved. CDR3 length equals 13 residues. Trimming stripped 1 base from V and 6 bases from J, with 7 bases between. The germline CDR1 and CDR2 sequences are MNHNS and SASEGT.

Remarks on this clonotype: One junction end does not reproduce the germline sequence, and a read error may be involved. The chain uses TRBV4-2 and TRBJ2-7, with unresolved D. CDR3 length: 14 amino acids. Germline lookup yields CDR1 LGHNA and CDR2 YNFKEQ. The chain's CDR3 is CTSSHEGKAYEQYF. The CDR3 coding sequence is TGTACCAGCAGCCATGAAGGGAAGGCCTACGAGCAGTACTTC.

With respect to this clonotype: Relative to the germline gene, one junction end is altered; a read error may explain this. The rearrangement links TRBV11-3 to TRBJ2-3, with a possible D match to TRBD2 (5 bases). CDR3 length equals 17 residues. CDR1 is SGHNT and CDR2 is YENEEA in the germline V gene. CDR3 in amino acids: CASSPTSWRPMYDTQYF. The CDR3 coding sequence is TGCGCCAGCAGCCCTACTAGTTGGAGGCCGATGTATGATACGCAGTATTTT.

Concerning this clonotype: The germline gene is not matched at one end of the junction; a read error may be the cause. The genes are TRBV28 and TRBJ2-7; D is tentatively TRBD1 or TRBD2 (5 bases each). The CDR3 runs to 16 residues. Germline V gene lookup returns CDR1 MDHEN and CDR2 SYDVKM. The CDR3 loop is CANSLRPGHWTYDQYF. CDR3 sequence (DNA): TGTGCCAACAGTTTACGTCCGGGGCATTGGACCTACGATCAGTACTTC.

This clonotype was observed a single time. The CDR3 bases are TGTGCCAGCAGTTTCGCGGGATACAATGAGCAGTTCTTC. Translating it yields CASSFAGYNEQFF. The J gene is TRBJ2-1, the V gene TRBV11-1, with D possibly being TRBD2 (6 bases). The CDR3 contains 13 residues. CDR1 is SGHAT and CDR2 is FQDESV in the germline V gene (reference sequence). The V end was cut by 6 bases, the J end by 4 bases, with 10 bases between.

Details on this clonotype: Since no conserved phenylalanine or tryptophan closes the CDR3, a read error is the likely cause. This chain joins TRBV14 and TRBJ2-5, with D unresolved. In germline, CDR1 is SGHDN, CDR2 FVKESK. Trimming pared 0 bases from V and 8 bases from J, leaving 7 bases between. CDR3 length equals 12 residues. The CDR3 spells CASSQDRQTQYL. In DNA form, the CDR3 reads TGTGCCAGCAGCCAAGATCGACAAACCCAGTACCTC.

This clonotype was observed a few times. One base away lies a much larger clone, so this may be a sequencing read error. The J gene is TRBJ2-6, the V gene TRBV28; D may be TRBD1 (6 bases). The CDR3 length is 15 residues. Germline values: CDR1 MDHEN, CDR2 SYDVKM. The CDR3 protein is CTSSWDTSGANVLTF. The CDR3 DNA reads TGTACCAGCAGTTGGGACACCTCTGGGGCCAACGTCCTGACTTTC. Drawing the rest from reference TRBV28 and TRBJ2-6, the complete variable domain is DVKVTQSSRYLVKRTGEKVFLECVQDMDHENMFWYRQDPGLGLRLIYFSYDVKMKEKGDIPEGYSVSREKKERFSLILESASTNQTSMYLCTSSWDTSGANVLTFGAGSRLTVL.

On this clonotype: One end of the junction does not line up with germline, which may come from a read error. V is TRBV11-1 and J is TRBJ2-2, with D tentatively TRBD2 (6 bases). CDR3 length equals 14 residues. Germline-derived CDR1 and CDR2 are SGHAT and FQDESV (reference sequence). For the CDR3, the DNA is TGTGCCAGCAGTCATACTAGTGGCACCCGGGAGCTTTTTTTT. It yields the protein CASSHTSGTRELFF.

In the case of this clonotype: Just one base apart from a much larger clone, this may be a read error. V gene TRBV19 combines with J gene TRBJ1-4, with 7 bases matching TRBD1. This CDR3 comprises 15 residues. The germline gives CDR1 LNHDA, CDR2 SQIVND (reference sequence). The CDR3 DNA reads as TGTACCAGTAGTACCGGGACAGCAACTAATGAAAAACTGTTTTTT. Amino acids: CTSSTGTATNEKLFF.

The CDR3 loop reads CSARGRRPLDRAGSYEQYF. The CDR3 region has the DNA TGCAGTGCTAGAGGTAGAAGGCCACTCGACAGGGCTGGCTCCTACGAGCAGTACTTC. The chain links TRBV20-1 to TRBJ2-7, with 7 nucleotides matching TRBD1. CDR3 length: 19 amino acids. Germline assignment: CDR1 DFQATT and CDR2 SNEGSKA (reference sequence). V lost 1 base to trimming and J lost 0 bases; unmatched junction nucleotides: 18.

This clonotype has a single count. One junction end disagrees with the germline gene, perhaps due to a read error. The chain couples TRBV11-1 to TRBJ2-2; 7 nucleotides match TRBD1. Germline values: CDR1 SGHAT, CDR2 FQDESV (reference sequence). The CDR3 consists of 14 residues. The chain's CDR3 is CACSSRQGPGELFF. The CDR3 coding sequence is TGTGCCTGCAGTTCCAGACAGGGCCCCGGGGAGCTGTTTTTT.

Points on this clonotype: Germline is not matched at one junction end, which may reflect a read error. CDR3 sequence: CVSSLARQNIDTQYF. The CDR3 DNA is TGTGTTAGCAGCTTAGCGAGACAGAACATAGATACGCAGTACTTT. This chain connects TRBV13 to TRBJ2-3; D tentatively reads TRBD1 or TRBD2 (5 bases each). CDR3 length: 15 amino acids. Germline CDR1 is PRHDT and CDR2 is FYEKMQ (reference sequence).

Concerning this clonotype: One end of the junction fails to match germline, which may point to a read error. V and J are TRBV20-1 and TRBJ2-7, with 8 positions matching TRBD2. The germline V gene encodes CDR1 DFQATT and CDR2 SNEGSKA (reference sequence). The length of the CDR3 is 15 residues. CDR3 protein: CSARDSGGAPYDQYF. DNA for the CDR3: TGCAGTGCTAGGGACTCCGGGGGGGCTCCCTACGATCAGTACTTC.

The V call is TRBV5-4, the J call TRBJ2-7, with D perhaps TRBD1 (5 bases). CDR1 is SGHNT and CDR2 is YYREEE in the germline V gene (reference sequence). The CDR3 loop spans 12 amino acids. Trimming shortened V by 5 bases and J by 3 bases, and 9 bases separated the two germline ends. The CDR3 spells CASSWGCYEQYF. As DNA, the CDR3 is TGTGCCAGCAGTTGGGGCTGCTACGAGCAGTACTTC.

Regarding this clonotype: Mismatch with germline at one junction end may stem from a read error. The DNA for the CDR3 is TGTGCCAGCACTTTCGGACGGATCTACGGGCAGTACTTC. Amino acids: CASTFGRIYGQYF. The chain links TRBV6-5 to TRBJ2-7; no clear D. Germline-derived CDR1 and CDR2 are MNHEY and SVGAGI. The CDR3 sequence is 13 residues long.

A note on this clonotype: At one end, the junction sequence differs from germline, possibly due to a read error. The chain carries TRBV29-1 and TRBJ1-5; D not resolved. The CDR3 contains 14 residues. Looked up from germline, CDR1 is SQVTM and CDR2 is ANQGSEA. The CDR3 spells CSVDPGWGNQSQHF. The CDR3 coding sequence is TGCAGCGTTGACCCAGGTTGGGGTAATCAGTCCCAGCATTTT.

With regard to this clonotype: The junction does not match germline at one end; this may be a read error. V usage is TRBV11-1 and J usage is TRBJ2-3, with 7 bases that match TRBD1. This CDR3 is 15 amino acids long. Germline V CDR1 and CDR2: SGHAT, FQDESV (reference sequence). DNA of the CDR3: TGTGCCAGCAATCCCGGGACAGATTTCACAGATACGCAATATTTT. Protein: CASNPGTDFTDTQYF.

This chain links TRBV7-9 with TRBJ2-1, with D uncertain. Germline CDR1 SEHNR, CDR2 FQNEAQ (reference sequence). Deletions cut 2 bases from V and 7 bases from J, with 12 bases between. The CDR3 consists of 14 residues. CDR3 sequence (DNA): TGTGCCAGCAGCTTAAGTTCCCCCTCTAATGAGCAGTTCTTC. Amino acids: CASSLSSPSNEQFF.

Turning to this clonotype: No conserved phenylalanine or tryptophan ends this CDR3, so it is likely a read error. The chain combines TRBV30 with TRBJ2-5; D may be TRBD2 (5 bases). The germline gives CDR1 GTSNPN, CDR2 SVGIG (reference sequence). The CDR3 runs to 14 residues. The germline V and J ends were trimmed by 1 base and 5 bases, with 14 bases remaining between them. CDR3 residues: CAWSGLEGAETQYL. CDR3 sequence (DNA): TGTGCCTGGAGTGGTCTAGAGGGAGCGGAGACCCAGTACTTG.